This T cell receptor (beta chain) was recovered during a study of human T cells and chemical hapten exposure. Whole-study results and caveats: More PT1 expanded TCRs went with higher patch test scores.

In its sample, this clonotype was seen a few times. No antigen is known for it. Here the CDR3 omits its conserved ending phenylalanine or tryptophan, so a read error is the likely source. No DNA is shown, since the ends of the CDR3 on it are uncertain; the CDR3 is the one TCRdb lists. Indicated time point: patch test 3, about 24 weeks after DPC sensitization. Treatment indicated: therapeutic diphenylcyclopropenone sensitization with weekly scalp DPC. CDR1 SNHLY and CDR2 FYNNEI come from the germline V gene. The CDR3 is made up of 12 amino acids, end residues included. TCRdb re-called the RACE reads with MiXCR, one entry per CDR3 protein. Of tens of thousands of distinct CDR3 sequences listed, over 10% are singletons.

The source material was whole blood, sampled in connection with sensitization to the hapten diphenylcyclopropenone (DPC). The J gene is TRBJ2-7, the V gene TRBV2. This TCR was recovered from a woman aged 45-65 years with alopecia areata. Some clones in this sample may be carry-over from other donors' samples. The CDR3 loop is CASSEEHSWVVY.